These 27 T cell receptor beta chains were sequenced from one sample in a study of cytomegalovirus exposure and HLA in healthy donors. In the PCR, 60 Vbeta and 13 Jbeta primers were used. Profiled with immunoSEQ multiplex PCR; TCRdb holds only in-frame clones, not every one. Among 70,000 to 95,000 clones listed, around 74% were seen once. The material sequenced was PBMCs. The source is a young man in good health and CMV-seropositive.

The sample holds one count of this clone. The chain has TRBV7-7 and TRBJ2-7; D unclear. The germline V and J ends were trimmed by 1 base and 4 bases, with 8 bases remaining between them. The germline V gene encodes CDR1 SSHAT and CDR2 FNYEAQ (reference sequence). The CDR3 loop spans 13 amino acids. This chain's CDR3 is CASSLGVAYEQYF. CDR3 nucleotide sequence: TGTGCCAGCAGCTTAGGAGTTGCTTACGAGCAGTACTTC.

V and J are TRBV18 and TRBJ1-2; 7 bases line up with TRBD1. With V trimmed by 2 bases and J by 4 bases, 10 bases remained unmatched. The germline V gene has CDR1 KGHSH and CDR2 LQKENI. This CDR3 contains 16 residues. CDR3 in DNA: TGTGCCAGCTCACCAAACACAGGGGCGGGGAGCTATGGCTACACCTTC. It codes for CASSPNTGAGSYGYTF.

A few counts support this clone. The chain combines TRBV2 with TRBJ1-3; D gene ambiguous. This CDR3 is built from 17 residues. Germline CDR1 SNHLY, CDR2 FYNNEI. The V end was cut by 6 bases, the J end by 4 bases, with 22 bases between. CDR3 coding DNA: TGTGCCAGCAGGACGTACTCGCGGGGTTTCACCGGAAACACCATATATTTT. It encodes CASRTYSRGFTGNTIYF.

This clone was counted only a few times. J is TRBJ2-7 and V is TRBV28; D perhaps matches TRBD1 (5 bases). The CDR3 is 15 amino acids. The V gene's germline CDR1 is MDHEN and CDR2 SYDVKM. Trimming removed 5 bases from V and 2 bases from J, with 16 bases in between. The chain's CDR3 is CASSVPRVRPYEQYF. The CDR3 DNA is TGTGCCAGCAGTGTACCCAGGGTTCGACCCTACGAGCAGTACTTC.

This clone has only one observation. Other DNA variants within this sample encode the same CDR3. This chain uses TRBV5-1 with TRBJ1-6; D perhaps matches TRBD1 (5 bases). V shed 0 bases and J shed 10 bases, with 14 bases lying between them. The CDR3 spans 15 residues. CDR1 is SGHRS and CDR2 is YFSETQ in the germline V gene. CDR3 nucleotide sequence: TGCGCCAGCAGCTTGGAGTGGGGCCCCAACTCACCCCTCCACTTT. Amino acids: CASSLEWGPNSPLHF.

This chain uses TRBV7-6 with TRBJ1-1; D remains unclear. The CDR3 is 19 residues long. Trimming removed 2 bases from V and 0 bases from J, with 22 bases in between. CDR1 SGHVS and CDR2 FNYEAQ come from the germline V gene. The DNA for the CDR3 is TGTGCCAGCAGCTTACCCGACTACCTGGACGGTGACATGAACACTGAAGCTTTCTTT. This translates into CASSLPDYLDGDMNTEAFF.

The chain recombines TRBV5-1 with TRBJ1-4; D is unresolved. The V gene lost 0 bases and the J gene lost 8 bases, with 14 bases spanning the gap. The CDR3 runs to 15 residues. CDR1 and CDR2 from the germline V gene are SGHRS and YFSETQ. This chain's CDR3 is CASSLDGEKGEKLFF. DNA for the CDR3: TGCGCCAGCAGCTTGGACGGGGAAAAGGGAGAAAAACTGTTTTTT.

The J gene is TRBJ2-2, the V gene TRBV2; the match to TRBD2 covers 9 bases. This CDR3 is 14 amino acids long. V lost 8 bases, J lost 5 bases, and 6 bases stayed unmatched. Germline-derived CDR1 and CDR2 are SNHLY and FYNNEI. The CDR3 protein is CASCRGGGTGELFF. The CDR3 coding sequence is TGTGCCAGCTGTCGCGGGGGGGGAACCGGGGAGCTGTTTTTT.

The rearrangement joins TRBV7-9 to TRBJ2-5; 10 nucleotides match TRBD2. The CDR3 extends over 15 amino acids. V shed 3 bases and J 2 bases; nucleotides not matched to a gene: 3. Germline CDR1 SEHNR, CDR2 FQNEAQ (reference sequence). DNA for the CDR3: TGTGCCAGCAGCTTGGTACTAGCGGGGCAAGAGACCCAGTACTTC. It yields the protein CASSLVLAGQETQYF.

This clone was seen a few times. The chain couples TRBV10-3 to TRBJ2-7; 10 nucleotides align to TRBD2. V lost 6 bases to trimming and J lost 2 bases; unmatched junction nucleotides: 4. The CDR3 runs 14 residues. The germline gives CDR1 ENHRY, CDR2 SYGVKD. The CDR3 bases are TGTGCCATCAGCGCCGGGACTAGCGCCTACGAGCAGTACTTC. This encodes CAISAGTSAYEQYF.

The chain recombines TRBV19 with TRBJ1-1; the match to TRBD1 covers 7 bases. Germline loops: CDR1 LNHDA, CDR2 SQIVND (reference sequence). V was clipped by 6 bases and J by 1 base; unmatched bases: 8. The CDR3 loop spans 15 amino acids. In DNA, the CDR3 is TGTGCCAGTAGCGACAGGGTGGGAGAGAACACTGAAGCTTTCTTT. It translates to CASSDRVGENTEAFF.

The genes are TRBV4-3 and TRBJ1-2; D is ambiguous. Trimming removed 0 bases from V and 4 bases from J, with 12 bases in between. This CDR3 has 15 residues. The germline V gene encodes CDR1 LGHNA and CDR2 YSLEER. CDR3 DNA: TGCGCCAGCAGCCAAGAACGCGGGGTCCTCTATGGCTACACCTTC. Residues: CASSQERGVLYGYTF.

The chain combines TRBV5-1 with TRBJ1-1, with TRBD1 matching over 11 bases. CDR1 SGHRS and CDR2 YFSETQ come from the germline V gene. This CDR3 region has 17 residues. Trimming cost V 4 bases and J 1 base; bases outside gene matches: 9. This chain's CDR3 is CASSLGQGAWGNTEAFF. The CDR3 DNA is TGCGCCAGCAGCCTTGGACAGGGGGCTTGGGGGAACACTGAAGCTTTCTTT. The full variable domain, its missing parts supplied by reference TRBV5-1 and TRBJ1-1, is KAGVTQTPRYLIKTRGQQVTLSCSPISGHRSVSWYQQTPGQGLQFLFEYFSETQRNKGNFPGRFSGRQFSNSRSEMNVSTLELGDSALYLCASSLGQGAWGNTEAFFGQGTRLTVV.

V is TRBV6-1 and J is TRBJ2-7, with 8 bases identical to TRBD2. The CDR3 contains 14 residues. CDR1 and CDR2 from the germline V gene are MNHNS and SASEGT. After removal of 5 bases from V and 3 bases from J, the junction contained 6 bases not matched to a gene. The CDR3 region has the DNA TGTGCCAGCAGTTATCGGGAGGGGGTCTACGAGCAGTACTTC. Protein product: CASSYREGVYEQYF.

The chain links TRBV6-5 to TRBJ2-7; D is possibly TRBD1 (6 bases). Germline CDR1 is MNHEY and CDR2 is SVGAGI. Trimming pared 2 bases from V and 3 bases from J, leaving 11 bases between. This CDR3 spans 14 amino acids. The CDR3 protein is CASSYTGIDYEQYF. Written as DNA, the CDR3 is TGTGCCAGCAGTTACACAGGGATCGACTACGAGCAGTACTTC.

Points on this clone: At one of its ends the junction is not consistent with the germline gene, which may arise from a read error. V gene TRBV7-9 combines with J gene TRBJ2-7; maybe TRBD1 (6 bases). This CDR3 has 12 amino acids. Germline V gives CDR1 SEHNR, CDR2 FQNEAQ (reference sequence). In DNA, the CDR3 is TGTTCCAGCAGCTCACAGGGTGAAGAGCAGTACTTC. Its protein is CSSSSQGEEQYF.

The chain couples TRBV19 to TRBJ1-2, with TRBD1 matching over 7 bases. The germline V gene has CDR1 LNHDA and CDR2 SQIVND (reference sequence). The CDR3 length is 13 residues. The junction had 6 bases not matched to a gene; V was cut back by 7 bases and J by 4 bases. CDR3 in amino acids: CASKPDRTYGYTF. For the CDR3, the DNA is TGTGCCAGTAAACCGGACAGGACCTATGGCTACACCTTC.

The chain joins TRBV19 to TRBJ2-5, with 10 bases matching TRBD1. Germline CDR1 reads LNHDA; CDR2 reads SQIVND (reference sequence). This CDR3 contains 16 residues. J gave up 5 bases and V 6 bases, and 12 bases lay outside the gene matches. The CDR3 sequence is CASSIGTGALGETQYF. CDR3 coding DNA: TGTGCCAGTAGCATCGGGACAGGGGCTTTGGGGGAGACCCAGTACTTC.

In its sample, this clone was seen once. The chain employs TRBV7-9 and TRBJ2-4; TRBD1 might be the D (6 bases). Germline values: CDR1 SEHNR, CDR2 FQNEAQ (reference sequence). Trimming shortened V by 5 bases and J by 2 bases, and 10 bases separated the two germline ends. This CDR3 contains 14 residues. The DNA for the CDR3 is TGTGCCAGCAGCGGTGGGACACCCAAAAACATTCAGTACTTC. Protein product: CASSGGTPKNIQYF.

In the case of this clone: At one boundary the junction diverges from the germline segment, which might be a read error. The chain couples TRBV7-9 to TRBJ1-4; a possible D gene is TRBD1 (5 bases). Germline V gives CDR1 SEHNR, CDR2 FQNEAQ (reference sequence). The CDR3 spans 16 residues. The CDR3 loop reads CSSSSPRATTNEKLFF. CDR3 in DNA: TGTTCCAGCAGCTCCCCCAGGGCGACAACTAATGAAAAACTGTTTTTT.

The CDR3 is CASSSSGGRTGELFF. As DNA, the CDR3 is TGTGCCAGCAGCTCCAGCGGGGGGAGGACCGGGGAGCTGTTTTTT. The genes are TRBV2 and TRBJ2-2; 9 positions match TRBD2. The V gene's germline CDR1 is SNHLY and CDR2 FYNNEI. The CDR3 is made up of 15 amino acids. V trimming: 6 bases; J trimming: 5 bases; junction bases outside the gene matches: 7. The full variable domain, with the rest looked up from reference TRBV2 and TRBJ2-2, is EPEVTQTPSHQVTQMGQEVILRCVPISNHLYFYWYRQILGQKVEFLVSFYNNEISEKSEIFDDQFSVERPDGSNFTLKIRSTKLEDSAMYFCASSSSGGRTGELFFGEGSRLTVL.

The chain links TRBV19 to TRBJ2-5, with D possibly TRBD1 on 6 matching bases. The tail of the sequence fits TRBJ2-7 better, so the J call may be wrong. The length of the CDR3 is 12 residues. Germline CDR1 and CDR2: LNHDA and SQIVND (reference sequence). The CDR3: CASSPGAYEQYF. CDR3 nucleotides: TGTGCCAGTAGTCCAGGGGCCTACGAGCAGTACTTC.

V usage is TRBV6-6 and J usage is TRBJ2-7, with 7 positions matching TRBD1. The J segment lost 3 bases and the V segment lost 4 bases, leaving 9 bases of the junction unmatched. Germline CDR1 and CDR2: MNHNY and SVGAGI (reference sequence). The CDR3 spans 15 residues. CDR3 protein: CASSSWDSIIYEQYF. The DNA of the CDR3 is TGTGCCAGCAGTTCCTGGGACAGTATTATCTACGAGCAGTACTTC.

This rearrangement joins TRBV28 to TRBJ2-7, with 7 positions matching TRBD2. This CDR3 contains 12 residues. Per germline, CDR1 MDHEN and CDR2 SYDVKM. V dropped 8 bases and J dropped 6; count of bases not matched to a gene: 7. The CDR3 spells CASRPPGGEQYF. CDR3 DNA: TGTGCCAGCCGCCCCCCGGGGGGCGAGCAGTACTTC.

This rearrangement joins TRBV5-1 to TRBJ1-1, with TRBD1 matching over 7 bases. V lost 4 bases and J lost 2; bases outside the gene matches: 8. CDR3 length: 15 residues. Per the germline V gene, CDR1 is SGHRS and CDR2 is YFSETQ. The CDR3 region has the DNA TGCGCCAGCAGCCGTTCGGGACAGCTCAACACTGAAGCTTTCTTT. It is translated as CASSRSGQLNTEAFF.

The chain links TRBV4-1 to TRBJ2-7; 11 bases line up with TRBD2. The V and J ends lost 5 bases and 1 base, in that order; junction bases with no gene match: 4. Germline values: CDR1 MGHRA, CDR2 YSYEKL. There are 15 residues in the CDR3. CDR3 in amino acids: CASSFLAGGSYEQYF. CDR3 sequence (DNA): TGCGCCAGCAGCTTTCTAGCGGGGGGATCCTACGAGCAGTACTTC.

The rearrangement uses TRBV29-1 and TRBJ1-1; unclear D gene. The CDR3 extends over 10 amino acids. Per the germline V gene, CDR1 is SQVTM and CDR2 is ANQGSEA. V was cut by 3 bases and J by 8 bases, with 7 bases left in between. As DNA, the CDR3 is TGCAGCGTTGAGACCGGGGAAGCTTTCTTT. As protein: CSVETGEAFF.